A single sample is the source of the 32 T cell receptor beta chains below, sequenced in a study of regulatory T cells in long-lasting Graves disease. This sample's time point: newly diagnosed GD, antithyroid drugs for less than 3 months. Researchers made the TCR library from RNA that was extracted from PBMCs. Building of the TCR beta libraries involved iRepertoire HTBI primers and Arm-PCR of CDR3 regions. TCRdb processed the multiplex PCR reads anew with MiXCR; each CDR3 protein has one entry. This table holds 200,000 to 250,000 distinct CDR3 sequences, around 16% found once. The sample was peripheral blood mononuclear cells (PBMCs), taken at new diagnosis, from a patient treated with antithyroid drugs. These receptors were taken from a female donor with Graves disease.

This clonotype was found many times. The genes are TRBV30 and TRBJ1-2, with TRBD1 matching over 8 bases. V was pared by 5 bases and J by 4 bases, with 0 bases of the junction left unmatched. Germline V gene lookup returns CDR1 GTSNPN and CDR2 SVGIG (reference sequence). This CDR3 region has 11 residues. The CDR3 is CAWDRGYGYTF. For the CDR3, the DNA is TGTGCCTGGGACAGGGGCTATGGCTACACCTTC.

This clonotype has a count of ten or more. J is TRBJ2-1 and V is TRBV5-1; 8 bases align to TRBD2. The trim removed 1 base at V and 7 bases at J, leaving 7 bases unmatched. CDR3 length: 15 residues. The germline CDR1 and CDR2 sequences are SGHRS and YFSETQ. In nucleotides, the CDR3 is TGCGCCAGCAGCTTGCGGGAGGGTAAGAAAAATGAGCAGTTCTTC. It is translated as CASSLREGKKNEQFF.

This clonotype was counted many times. As DNA, the CDR3 is TGTGCCAGCAGTGAATCAGGCACTAATGAAAAACTGTTTTTT. Amino acids: CASSESGTNEKLFF. The rearrangement joins TRBV6-1 to TRBJ1-4; no reliable D call. CDR3 length: 14 amino acids. Germline V gives CDR1 MNHNS, CDR2 SASEGT. The germline V and J ends were trimmed by 2 bases and 2 bases, with 6 bases remaining between them.

Only one count was recorded for this clonotype. This is likely an artifact of a read error, given a far larger clone one base away. The rearrangement uses TRBV11-2 and TRBJ2-1, with a weak D call TRBD2 (6 bases). Germline assignment: CDR1 SGHAT and CDR2 FQNNGV. CDR3 length equals 15 residues. CDR3 amino acids: CASSLVKVADNEKFF. The CDR3 DNA reads as TGTGCCAGCAGCTTAGTTAAGGTAGCGGACAATGAGAAGTTCTTC.

The chain combines TRBV6-2 or TRBV6-3 with TRBJ2-7; 13 nucleotides line up with TRBD2. In germline, CDR1 is MNHEY, CDR2 SVGEGT. The CDR3 is 18 residues long. With V trimmed by 6 bases and J by 2 bases, 13 bases remained unmatched. The CDR3 sequence is CASRGSKGGLAGTYEQYF. The CDR3 DNA reads as TGTGCCAGCAGAGGGAGCAAGGGGGGACTAGCGGGGACCTACGAGCAGTACTTC.

This clonotype was recorded many times. This chain joins TRBV28 and TRBJ1-2; 9 bases fit TRBD1. Trimming cost V 2 bases and J 3 bases; bases outside gene matches: 4. Germline CDR1 reads MDHEN; CDR2 reads SYDVKM. This CDR3 has 15 residues. CDR3 protein: CASSLQTGGDYGYTF. The CDR3 bases are TGTGCCAGCAGTTTACAAACAGGGGGCGACTATGGCTACACCTTC.

Many counts were recorded for this clonotype. CDR3 DNA sequence: TGTGCCAGCAGCCCACTAGCGGGGCTAACCAATGAGCAGTTCTTC. Translated, it gives CASSPLAGLTNEQFF. V and J are TRBV7-8 and TRBJ2-1; 10 bases agree with TRBD2. This CDR3 has 15 amino acids. Losses at the gene ends were 5 bases for V and 6 bases for J; bases not matched to a gene: 7. CDR1 is SGHVS and CDR2 is FQNEAQ in the germline V gene. The full variable domain, in which reference TRBV7-8 and TRBJ2-1 provide the parts outside the CDR3, is GAGVSQSPRYKVAKRGQDVALRCDPISGHVSLFWYQQALGQGPEFLTYFQNEAQLDKSGLPSDRFFAERPEGSVSTLKIQRTQQEDSAVYLCASSPLAGLTNEQFFGPGTRLTVL.

The sample holds a few counts of this clonotype. The V and J genes are TRBV10-3 and TRBJ1-1, with TRBD1 matching 7 bases. The CDR3 has 15 amino acids. Germline V CDR1 and CDR2: ENHRY, SYGVKD. V trimming: 10 bases; J trimming: 1 base; junction bases outside the gene matches: 12. CDR3 loop: CASLETGVANTEAFF. CDR3 nucleotides: TGTGCCAGCCTCGAAACAGGGGTGGCGAACACTGAAGCTTTCTTT.

This clonotype was counted at least ten times. The chain links TRBV12-3 or TRBV12-4 to TRBJ2-7; D remains ambiguous. The CDR3 sequence is 13 residues long. The V end lost 5 bases, the J end lost 5 bases, and 13 bases lay between the germline ends. CDR3 loop: CASSPRRVDEQYF. The DNA of the CDR3 is TGTGCCAGCAGTCCCCGCCGCGTGGACGAGCAGTACTTC.

This clonotype was observed many times. The chain couples TRBV7-6 to TRBJ2-3; D is unresolved. CDR1 is SGHVS and CDR2 is FNYEAQ in the germline V gene. V was pared by 3 bases and J by 2 bases, with 12 bases between. The CDR3 sequence is 15 residues long. The CDR3: CASSLVGSNTDTQYF. As DNA, the CDR3 is TGTGCCAGCAGCTTGGTGGGCAGCAACACAGATACGCAGTATTTT.

This clonotype was counted ten times or more. This chain uses TRBV5-5 with TRBJ2-7; D remains unclear. Germline V gives CDR1 SGHKS, CDR2 YYEKEE (reference sequence). V shed 0 bases and J shed 0 bases, with 10 bases lying between them. The CDR3 sequence is 15 residues long. The CDR3 is CASSLEATSSYEQYF. The CDR3 nucleotides are TGTGCCAGCAGCTTGGAAGCGACGAGCTCCTACGAGCAGTACTTC.

This clonotype was seen at least ten times. This chain links TRBV7-9 with TRBJ1-6; unclear D gene. Germline loops: CDR1 SEHNR, CDR2 FQNEAQ (reference sequence). This CDR3 spans 14 amino acids. Trimming took off 5 bases at V and 7 bases at J, with 12 bases between the two ends. The CDR3 DNA follows: TGTGCCAGCAGCGAAAAGGGCAGCAATTCACCCCTCCACTTT. Its translation: CASSEKGSNSPLHF.

This clonotype has at least ten counts. The gene calls are TRBV20-1 and TRBJ1-2; D perhaps matches TRBD1 (5 bases). The CDR3 totals 13 residues. Trimming cost V 5 bases and J 4 bases, with 14 bases left between them. Germline V gene sequence: CDR1 DFQATT, CDR2 SNEGSKA (reference sequence). Here the CDR3 reads CSAGPKGPYGYTF. The CDR3 coding sequence is TGCAGTGCTGGCCCAAAGGGGCCCTATGGCTACACCTTC.

Only a few counts were recorded for this clonotype. The V call is TRBV7-2, the J call TRBJ1-4, with D possibly matching TRBD1 (6 bases). This CDR3 is 16 amino acids long. V shed 1 base and J shed 8 bases, with 17 bases lying between them. Per the germline V gene, CDR1 is SGHTA and CDR2 is FQGNSA. DNA for the CDR3: TGTGCCAGCAGCTTAGGATGGGGGGGGGCTTGGGAAAAACTGTTTTTT. This encodes CASSLGWGGAWEKLFF. The full variable domain, with the rest looked up from reference TRBV7-2 and TRBJ1-4, is GAGVSQSPSNKVTEKGKDVELRCDPISGHTALYWYRQSLGQGLEFLIYFQGNSAPDKSGLPSDRFSAERTGGSVSTLTIQRTQQEDSAVYLCASSLGWGGAWEKLFFGSGTQLSVL.

The chain has TRBV20-1 and TRBJ2-7; tentative D call: TRBD2 (5 bases). CDR1 DFQATT and CDR2 SNEGSKA come from the germline V gene (reference sequence). Trimming stripped 3 bases from V and 0 bases from J, with 9 bases between. The CDR3 has 13 residues. CDR3 sequence reads: CSASRDYSYEQYF. The CDR3 region has the DNA TGCAGTGCTAGTCGTGACTACTCCTACGAGCAGTACTTC.

In its sample, this clonotype was seen a few times. The rearrangement uses TRBV6-2 or TRBV6-3 and TRBJ1-2; D might be TRBD1 (5 bases). Trimming stripped 8 bases from V and 6 bases from J, with 16 bases between. Germline loops: CDR1 MNHEY, CDR2 SVGEGT. CDR3 size: 13 residues. The CDR3: CASLAAGRNGYTF. In DNA, the CDR3 is TGTGCCAGCCTTGCGGCAGGGAGGAATGGCTACACCTTC.

This clonotype was counted at least ten times. The genes are TRBV6-9 and TRBJ1-1, with 8 bases lining up with TRBD1. J gave up 4 bases and V 3 bases, and 10 bases lay outside the gene matches. There are 16 residues in the CDR3. The germline gives CDR1 MNHGY, CDR2 SVAAGI. The CDR3 nucleotides read TGTGCCAGCAGTTACGCCTTGGACAGGGAGGTCACTGAAGCTTTCTTT. Its translation is CASSYALDREVTEAFF.

This clonotype occurred many times. The chain combines TRBV3-1 with TRBJ2-1; 13 bases are shared with TRBD2. In germline, CDR1 is LGHDT, CDR2 YNNKEL (reference sequence). The CDR3 runs 16 residues. Trimming cost V 2 bases and J 5 bases; bases outside gene matches: 3. CDR3 DNA sequence: TGTGCCAGCAGCCAATGGGGACTAGCGGGGCACAATGAGCAGTTCTTC. This translates into CASSQWGLAGHNEQFF.

This clonotype was detected many times. This chain joins TRBV20-1 and TRBJ2-3, with a tentative D call TRBD2 (7 bases). V lost 4 bases to trimming and J lost 2 bases, with 16 bases between them. Germline V CDR1 and CDR2: DFQATT, SNEGSKA (reference sequence). The CDR3 length is 15 residues. Here the CDR3 reads CSATPGGQATDTQYF. The CDR3, as DNA: TGCAGTGCTACCCCCGGGGGGCAAGCCACAGATACGCAGTATTTT.

This clonotype was picked up many times. The V and J genes are TRBV6-1 and TRBJ2-7, with 13 bases identical to TRBD2. J was trimmed by 4 bases and V by 7 bases; bases with no gene match: 4. The CDR3 contains 14 residues. Germline V gene lookup returns CDR1 MNHNS and CDR2 SASEGT. The CDR3 spells CASTGLAGAYEQYF. In DNA form, the CDR3 reads TGTGCCAGCACCGGACTAGCGGGAGCATACGAGCAGTACTTC.

Ten or more counts support this clonotype. The V call is TRBV12-3 or TRBV12-4, the J call TRBJ2-1; TRBD2 agrees at 9 bases. The CDR3 length is 14 residues. J was trimmed by 9 bases and V by 5 bases; bases with no gene match: 8. CDR3 protein: CASSITAGGLEQFF. CDR3 nucleotides: TGTGCCAGCAGTATTACCGCGGGAGGGCTTGAGCAGTTCTTC.

This clonotype was seen repeatedly, ten times or more. The gene calls are TRBV7-9 and TRBJ2-1, with TRBD2 matching over 10 bases. The germline V gene has CDR1 SEHNR and CDR2 FQNEAQ (reference sequence). The CDR3 spans 16 residues. V shed 5 bases and J 8 bases; nucleotides not matched to a gene: 12. This CDR3 is CASSHRPSGGWDEQFF. As DNA, the CDR3 is TGTGCCAGCAGCCATCGCCCTAGCGGGGGTTGGGATGAGCAGTTCTTC.

This clonotype was recorded at least ten times. V gene TRBV11-3 combines with J gene TRBJ1-1; the D is unclear. There are 14 residues in the CDR3. CDR1 and CDR2 (germline): SGHNT, YENEEA. Trimming cost V 0 bases and J 1 base, with 6 bases left between them. In DNA, the CDR3 is TGTGCCAGCAGCTTAGATGACTGGAACACTGAAGCTTTCTTT. Protein sequence: CASSLDDWNTEAFF. Filled out from reference TRBV11-3 and TRBJ1-1, the complete variable domain reads EAGVVQSPRYKIIEKKQPVAFWCNPISGHNTLYWYLQNLGQGPELLIRYENEEAVDDSQLPKDRFSAERLKGVDSTLKIQPAELGDSAVYLCASSLDDWNTEAFFGQGTRLTVV.

This clonotype showed up many times. V usage is TRBV12-3 or TRBV12-4 and J usage is TRBJ1-2; D is ambiguous. Trimming shortened V by 8 bases and J by 1 base, and 11 bases separated the two germline ends. The CDR3 runs to 13 residues. The CDR3 coding sequence is TGTGCCAGCGGAACATCACTTAACTATGGCTACACCTTC. Translated, it gives CASGTSLNYGYTF.

This clonotype was recorded many times. The chain uses TRBV12-3 or TRBV12-4 and TRBJ2-7, with D hard to call. The germline V and J ends were trimmed by 4 bases and 4 bases, with 17 bases remaining between them. CDR3 length: 15 residues. The CDR3 DNA is TGTGCCAGCAGTTCCCCCCTTACGGCCAAATACGAGCAGTACTTC. Its protein is CASSSPLTAKYEQYF.

Concerning this clonotype: It differs at one base from a far larger clone, so likely a read error. This rearrangement joins TRBV2 to TRBJ2-3; 8 nucleotides match TRBD2. The CDR3 sequence is 15 residues long. The ends lost 8 bases at V and 4 bases at J; junction bases unmatched: 11. Germline lookup yields CDR1 SNHLY and CDR2 FYNNEI. CDR3 in amino acids: CASPPQTSVADTQYF. Written as DNA, the CDR3 is TGTGCCAGCCCACCTCAGACTAGCGTTGCAGATACGCAGTATTTT.

This clonotype was counted ten times or more. The chain links TRBV20-1 to TRBJ2-3, with D perhaps TRBD2 (5 bases). The CDR3 totals 15 residues. Germline lookup yields CDR1 DFQATT and CDR2 SNEGSKA (reference sequence). Trimming shortened V by 3 bases and J by 3 bases, and 16 bases separated the two germline ends. The CDR3 region has the DNA TGCAGTGCTAGTGTGTGGGAGACGGAGACAGATACGCAGTATTTT. Its translation is CSASVWETETDTQYF.

At least ten counts were recorded for this clonotype. This chain joins TRBV6-1 and TRBJ1-1, with 8 bases matching TRBD1. With V trimmed by 4 bases and J by 5 bases, 3 bases remained unmatched. Germline CDR1 is MNHNS and CDR2 is SASEGT. The CDR3 spans 13 residues. CDR3 DNA sequence: TGTGCCAGCAGTGGACAGGGGTGGACTGAAGCTTTCTTT. Protein product: CASSGQGWTEAFF.

This chain uses TRBV20-1 with TRBJ2-5; the D is unclear. This CDR3 region has 15 residues. Germline V gives CDR1 DFQATT, CDR2 SNEGSKA (reference sequence). V was trimmed by 6 bases and J by 1 base, leaving 18 bases between them. DNA for the CDR3: TGCAGTGCAAACGCTCGTTCCGCCGGCCAAGAGACCCAGTACTTC. This encodes CSANARSAGQETQYF.

This clonotype occurred many times. The gene calls are TRBV3-1 and TRBJ2-1; D gene uncertain. Trimming shortened V by 0 bases and J by 9 bases, and 12 bases separated the two germline ends. Germline lookup yields CDR1 LGHDT and CDR2 YNNKEL (reference sequence). The CDR3 is 14 residues long. CDR3 region: CASSQDLGTGEQFF. DNA of the CDR3: TGTGCCAGCAGCCAAGATCTGGGAACCGGTGAGCAGTTCTTC.

The chain couples TRBV5-1 to TRBJ1-1; TRBD1 might be the D (5 bases). Germline lookup yields CDR1 SGHRS and CDR2 YFSETQ. V lost 1 base to trimming and J lost 3 bases, with 13 bases between them. This CDR3 contains 15 residues. The CDR3, as DNA: TGCGCCAGCAGCTTGTGGGGCAGTCCCGACACTGAAGCTTTCTTT. This gives the protein CASSLWGSPDTEAFF.

The rearrangement uses TRBV12-3 or TRBV12-4 and TRBJ2-7; 16 nucleotides match TRBD2. This CDR3 is 17 amino acids long. V shed 5 bases, J shed 4 bases, and the junction held 8 bases outside the gene matches. Written as DNA, the CDR3 is TGTGCCAGCAGTAGAGGGACTAGCGGGAGGGCCGGGTACGAGCAGTACTTC. This sequence encodes CASSRGTSGRAGYEQYF.